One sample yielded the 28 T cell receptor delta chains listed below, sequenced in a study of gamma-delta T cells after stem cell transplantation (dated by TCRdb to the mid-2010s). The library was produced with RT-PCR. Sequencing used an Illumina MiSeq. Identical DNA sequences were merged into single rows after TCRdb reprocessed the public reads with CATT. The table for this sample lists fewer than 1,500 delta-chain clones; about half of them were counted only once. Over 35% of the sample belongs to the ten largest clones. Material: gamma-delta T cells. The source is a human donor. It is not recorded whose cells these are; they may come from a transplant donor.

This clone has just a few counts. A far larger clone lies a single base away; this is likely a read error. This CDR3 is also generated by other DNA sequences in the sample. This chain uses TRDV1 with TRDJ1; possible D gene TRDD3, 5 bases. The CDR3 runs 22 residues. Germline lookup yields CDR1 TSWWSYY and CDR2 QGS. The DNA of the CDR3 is TGTGCCCTTGGGGACTTACGGCTGGTTTGGTTTGACACTCCCGACTACACCGATAAACTCATCTTT. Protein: CALGDLRLVWFDTPDYTDKLIF.

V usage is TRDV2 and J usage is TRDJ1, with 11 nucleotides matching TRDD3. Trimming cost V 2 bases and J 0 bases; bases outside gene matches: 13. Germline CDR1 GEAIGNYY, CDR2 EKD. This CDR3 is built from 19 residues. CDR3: CACDRARMGDTPYTDKLIF. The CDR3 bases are TGTGCCTGTGACAGGGCCAGGATGGGGGATACGCCATACACCGATAAACTCATCTTT.

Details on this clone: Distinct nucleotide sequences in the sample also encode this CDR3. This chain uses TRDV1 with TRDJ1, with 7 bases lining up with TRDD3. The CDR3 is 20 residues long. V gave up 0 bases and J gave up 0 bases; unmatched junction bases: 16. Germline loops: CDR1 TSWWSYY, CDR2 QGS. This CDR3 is CALGELSARPWGPYTDKLIF. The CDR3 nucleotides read TGTGCTCTTGGGGAACTCTCTGCTCGTCCCTGGGGGCCCTACACCGATAAACTCATCTTT.

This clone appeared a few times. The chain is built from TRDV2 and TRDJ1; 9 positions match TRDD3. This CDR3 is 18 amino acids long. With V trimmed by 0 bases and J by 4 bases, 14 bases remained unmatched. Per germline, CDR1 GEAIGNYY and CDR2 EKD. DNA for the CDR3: TGTGCCTGTGACACCGTAAGCTGGGGGATTCCGCAGATCGATAAACTCATCTTT. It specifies CACDTVSWGIPQIDKLIF.

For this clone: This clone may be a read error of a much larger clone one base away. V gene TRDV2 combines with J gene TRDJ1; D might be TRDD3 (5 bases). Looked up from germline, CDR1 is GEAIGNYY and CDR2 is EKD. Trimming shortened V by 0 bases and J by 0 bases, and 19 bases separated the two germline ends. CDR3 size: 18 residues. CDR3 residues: CACDTVGTPVRYTDKLIF. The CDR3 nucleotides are TGTGCCTGTGACACCGTGGGGACCCCAGTCCGATACACCGATAAACTCATCTTT.

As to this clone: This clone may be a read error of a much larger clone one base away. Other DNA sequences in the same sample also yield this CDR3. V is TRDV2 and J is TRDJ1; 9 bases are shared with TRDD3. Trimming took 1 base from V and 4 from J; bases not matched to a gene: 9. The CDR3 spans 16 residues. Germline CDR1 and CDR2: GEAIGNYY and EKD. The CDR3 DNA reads TGTGCCTGTGACACTGTAAGGGGGGATACTCGCGATAAACTCATCTTT. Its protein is CACDTVRGDTRDKLIF.

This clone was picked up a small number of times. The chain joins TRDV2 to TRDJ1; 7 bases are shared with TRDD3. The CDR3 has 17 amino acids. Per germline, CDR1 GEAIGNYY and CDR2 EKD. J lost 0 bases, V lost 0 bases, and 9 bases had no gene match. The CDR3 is CACDTLWGRAYTDKLIF. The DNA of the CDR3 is TGTGCCTGTGACACCCTTTGGGGGAGAGCCTACACCGATAAACTCATCTTT.

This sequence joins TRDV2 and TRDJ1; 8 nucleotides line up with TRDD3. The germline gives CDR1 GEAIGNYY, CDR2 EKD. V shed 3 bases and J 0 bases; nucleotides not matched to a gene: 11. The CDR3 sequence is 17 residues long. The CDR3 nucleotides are TGTGCCTGTGACGCCTTACTGGGGGGTACAGACACCGATAAACTCATCTTT. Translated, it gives CACDALLGGTDTDKLIF.

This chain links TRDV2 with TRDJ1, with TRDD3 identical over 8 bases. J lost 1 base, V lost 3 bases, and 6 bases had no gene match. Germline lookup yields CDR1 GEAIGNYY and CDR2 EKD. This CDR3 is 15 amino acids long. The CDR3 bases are TGTGCCTGTGACTCACTGGGGGCCTCCACCGATAAACTCATCTTT. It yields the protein CACDSLGASTDKLIF.

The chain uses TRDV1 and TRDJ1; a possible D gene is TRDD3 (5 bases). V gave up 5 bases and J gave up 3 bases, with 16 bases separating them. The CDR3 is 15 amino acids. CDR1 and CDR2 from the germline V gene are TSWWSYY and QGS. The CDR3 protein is CALGNFGGGADKLIF. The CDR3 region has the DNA TGTGCTCTTGGGAACTTCGGGGGGGGCGCCGATAAACTCATCTTT.

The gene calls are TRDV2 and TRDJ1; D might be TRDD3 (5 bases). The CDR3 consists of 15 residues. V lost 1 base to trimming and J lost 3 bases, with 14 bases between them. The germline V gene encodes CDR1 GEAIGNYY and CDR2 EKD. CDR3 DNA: TGTGCCTGTGACACGCTGGGTCGCGATGCCGATAAACTCATCTTT. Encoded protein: CACDTLGRDADKLIF.

The chain's CDR3 is CACDTVGIRDDKLIF. The CDR3 DNA follows: TGTGCCTGTGACACCGTGGGGATACGGGACGATAAACTCATCTTT. The V gene is TRDV2, the J gene TRDJ1, with TRDD3 matching 9 bases. Germline values: CDR1 GEAIGNYY, CDR2 EKD. This CDR3 spans 15 amino acids. V lost 0 bases, J lost 4 bases, and 5 bases stayed unmatched.

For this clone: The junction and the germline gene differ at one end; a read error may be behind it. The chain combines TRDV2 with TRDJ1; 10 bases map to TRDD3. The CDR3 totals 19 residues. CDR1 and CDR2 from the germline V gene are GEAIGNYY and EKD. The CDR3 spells CACDTVKSRTGGLIDQLIF. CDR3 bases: TGTGCCTGTGACACCGTAAAGAGCCGTACTGGGGGATTGATCGATCAACTCATCTTT.

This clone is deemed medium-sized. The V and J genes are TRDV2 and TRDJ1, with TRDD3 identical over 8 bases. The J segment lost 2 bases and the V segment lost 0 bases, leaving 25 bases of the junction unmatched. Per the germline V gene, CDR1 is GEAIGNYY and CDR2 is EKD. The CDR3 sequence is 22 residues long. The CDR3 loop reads CACDTVSQAENTGGPGTDKLIF. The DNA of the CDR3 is TGTGCCTGTGACACCGTATCGCAGGCTGAAAATACTGGGGGGCCAGGGACCGATAAACTCATCTTT.

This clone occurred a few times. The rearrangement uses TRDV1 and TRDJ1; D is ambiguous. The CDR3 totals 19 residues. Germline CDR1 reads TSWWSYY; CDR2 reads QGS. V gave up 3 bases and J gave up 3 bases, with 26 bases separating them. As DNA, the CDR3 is TGTGCTCTTGGGGATAAGGTCGTTTGGACGGCCCAATGGGCCGATAAACTCATCTTT. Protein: CALGDKVVWTAQWADKLIF.

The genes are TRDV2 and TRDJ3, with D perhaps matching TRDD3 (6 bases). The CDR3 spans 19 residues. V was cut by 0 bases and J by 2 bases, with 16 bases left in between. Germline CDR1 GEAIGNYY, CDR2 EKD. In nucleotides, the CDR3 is TGTGCCTGTGACACCGTGGATGGGGGGTCACCCTGGGACACCCGACAGATGTTTTTC. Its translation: CACDTVDGGSPWDTRQMFF.

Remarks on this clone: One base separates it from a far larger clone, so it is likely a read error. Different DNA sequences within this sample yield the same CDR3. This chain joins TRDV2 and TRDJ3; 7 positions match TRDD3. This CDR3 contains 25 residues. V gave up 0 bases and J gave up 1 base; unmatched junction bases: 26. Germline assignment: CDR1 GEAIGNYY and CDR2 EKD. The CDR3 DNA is TGTGCCTGTGACACCGTGAGTGGATGGGGGACCCCGCTTCGTCTATCGTCCTGGGACACCCGACAGATGTTTTTC. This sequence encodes CACDTVSGWGTPLRLSSWDTRQMFF.

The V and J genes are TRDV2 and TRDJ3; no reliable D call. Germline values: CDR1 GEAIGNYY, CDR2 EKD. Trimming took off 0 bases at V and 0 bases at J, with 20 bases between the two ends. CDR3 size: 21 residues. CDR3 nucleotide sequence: TGTGCCTGTGACACCATCCGGTCTCTACCTGAAAGCTCCTGGGACACCCGACAGATGTTTTTC. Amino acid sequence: CACDTIRSLPESSWDTRQMFF.

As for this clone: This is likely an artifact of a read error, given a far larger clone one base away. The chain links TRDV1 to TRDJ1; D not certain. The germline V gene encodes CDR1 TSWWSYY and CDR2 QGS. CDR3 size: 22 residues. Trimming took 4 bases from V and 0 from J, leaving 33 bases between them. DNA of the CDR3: TGTGCTCTTGGGGTCTTACGGCTGGTTTGGTTTGACACTCCCGACTACACCGATAAACTCATCTTT. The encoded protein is CALGVLRLVWFDTPDYTDKLIF.

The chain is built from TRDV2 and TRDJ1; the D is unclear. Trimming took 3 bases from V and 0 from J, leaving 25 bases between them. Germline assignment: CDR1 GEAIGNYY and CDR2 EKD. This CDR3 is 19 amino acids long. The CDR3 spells CACDALARSGRKDTDKLIF. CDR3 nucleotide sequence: TGTGCCTGTGACGCGTTGGCCCGGTCGGGTAGAAAGGACACCGATAAACTCATCTTT.

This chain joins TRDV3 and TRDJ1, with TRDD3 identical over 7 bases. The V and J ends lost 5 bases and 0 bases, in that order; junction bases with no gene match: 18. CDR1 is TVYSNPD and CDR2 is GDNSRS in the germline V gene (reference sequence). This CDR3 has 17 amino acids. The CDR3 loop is CAIALGWDTPYTDKLIF. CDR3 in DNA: TGTGCCATTGCCCTGGGTTGGGATACCCCGTACACCGATAAACTCATCTTT.

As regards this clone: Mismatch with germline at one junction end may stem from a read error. In DNA form, the CDR3 reads TGTGCCTGTGACACCCTATCGACCACTTTGGGGGATAGGGACACCGATACACTCATCTTT. Translating it yields CACDTLSTTLGDRDTDTLIF. This chain links TRDV2 with TRDJ1; 9 bases align to TRDD3. This CDR3 has 20 residues. Germline-derived CDR1 and CDR2 are GEAIGNYY and EKD.

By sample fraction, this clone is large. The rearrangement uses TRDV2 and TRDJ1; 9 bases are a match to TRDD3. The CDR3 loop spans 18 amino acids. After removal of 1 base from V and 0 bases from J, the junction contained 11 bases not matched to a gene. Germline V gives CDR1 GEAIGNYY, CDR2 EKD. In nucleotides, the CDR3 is TGTGCCTGTGACACGGTACTGGGGGACCCCGTGTACACCGATAAACTCATCTTT. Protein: CACDTVLGDPVYTDKLIF.

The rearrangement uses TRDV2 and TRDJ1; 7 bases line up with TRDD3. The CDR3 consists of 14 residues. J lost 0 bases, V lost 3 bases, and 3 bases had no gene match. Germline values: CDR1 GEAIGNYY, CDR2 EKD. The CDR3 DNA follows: TGTGCCTGTGACTCGCTGGGGGACACCGATAAACTCATCTTT. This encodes CACDSLGDTDKLIF.

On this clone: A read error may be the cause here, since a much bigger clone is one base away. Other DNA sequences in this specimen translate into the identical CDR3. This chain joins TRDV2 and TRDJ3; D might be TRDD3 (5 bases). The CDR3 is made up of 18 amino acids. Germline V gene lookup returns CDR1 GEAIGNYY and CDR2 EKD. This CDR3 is CACDTVDSDSWDTRQMFF. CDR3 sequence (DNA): TGTGCCTGTGACACCGTGGATTCCGACTCCTGGGACACCCGACAAATGTTTTTC.

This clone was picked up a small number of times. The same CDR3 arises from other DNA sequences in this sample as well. CDR3 sequence reads: CACESLYGSGGYVNKLIF. The CDR3 bases are TGTGCCTGTGAGTCCCTGTATGGATCTGGGGGATACGTCAATAAACTCATCTTT. The chain employs TRDV2 and TRDJ1; 12 nucleotides agree with TRDD3. This CDR3 region has 18 residues. Trimming cost V 4 bases and J 6 bases; bases outside gene matches: 17. Germline V gives CDR1 GEAIGNYY, CDR2 EKD.

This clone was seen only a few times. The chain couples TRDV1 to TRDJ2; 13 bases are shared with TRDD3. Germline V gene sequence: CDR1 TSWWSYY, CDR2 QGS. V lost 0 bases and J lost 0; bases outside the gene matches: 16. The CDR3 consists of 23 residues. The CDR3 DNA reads TGTGCTCTTGGGGAACTCCGCCTCGACTGGGGGATACGCTTGATCGCTTTGACAGCACAACTCTTCTTT. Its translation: CALGELRLDWGIRLIALTAQLFF.

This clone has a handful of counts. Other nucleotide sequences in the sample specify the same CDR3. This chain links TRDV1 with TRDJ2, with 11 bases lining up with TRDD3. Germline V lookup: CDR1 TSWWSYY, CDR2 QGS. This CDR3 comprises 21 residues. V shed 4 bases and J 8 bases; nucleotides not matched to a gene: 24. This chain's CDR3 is CALGVLFLTWGIPISSAQLFF. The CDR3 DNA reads TGTGCTCTTGGGGTTCTATTCCTGACCTGGGGGATACCTATTTCGTCCGCACAACTCTTCTTT.